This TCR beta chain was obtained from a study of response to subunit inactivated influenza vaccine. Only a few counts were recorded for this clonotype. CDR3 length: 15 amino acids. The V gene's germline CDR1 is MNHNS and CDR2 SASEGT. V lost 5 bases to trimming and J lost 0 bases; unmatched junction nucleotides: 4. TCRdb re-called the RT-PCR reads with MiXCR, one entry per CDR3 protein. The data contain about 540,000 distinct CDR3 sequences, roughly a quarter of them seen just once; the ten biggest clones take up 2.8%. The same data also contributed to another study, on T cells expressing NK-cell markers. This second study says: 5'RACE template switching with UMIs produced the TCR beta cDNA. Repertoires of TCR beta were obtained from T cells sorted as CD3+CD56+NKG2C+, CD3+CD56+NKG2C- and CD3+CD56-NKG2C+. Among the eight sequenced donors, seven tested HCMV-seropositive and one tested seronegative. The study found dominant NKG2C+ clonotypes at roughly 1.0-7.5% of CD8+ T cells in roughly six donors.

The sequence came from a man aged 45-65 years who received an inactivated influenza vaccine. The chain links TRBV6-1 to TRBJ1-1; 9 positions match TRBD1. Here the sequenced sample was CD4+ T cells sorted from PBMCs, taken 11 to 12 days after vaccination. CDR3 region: CASSIGQGMNTEAFF. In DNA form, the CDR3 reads TGTGCCAGCAGTATTGGACAGGGGATGAACACTGAAGCTTTCTTT.